In its sample, the clone carrying this T cell receptor beta chain was seen once. Within the sample, other DNA sequences also encode this same CDR3. This sample was taken from a study of blood T cell repertoires in COVID-19. As for the study in general: The cDNA or gDNA used as material had been derived from T cells, B-cell-depleted T cells, or PBMCs.

With V trimmed by 5 bases and J by 2 bases, 6 bases remained unmatched. The V gene's germline CDR1 is MGHDK and CDR2 SYGVNS. This CDR3 has 14 residues. TCRdb's copy holds only in-frame clones and misses some; the assay was immunoSEQ multiplex PCR. Altogether approximately 72,000 clones are present, less than 85% being singletons, with the ten largest covering 15% to 20%. The clonotype comes from an elderly woman with acute or convalescent COVID-19. The sequenced sample was peripheral blood. The chain uses TRBV25-1 and TRBJ2-7; TRBD2 matches at 7 bases. The CDR3 region has the DNA TGTGCCAGCAGTAGCCGGGACTACCCCTACGAGCAGTACTTC. This encodes CASSSRDYPYEQYF.